Sequencing of this T cell receptor (beta chain) was carried out in a study of T cell repertoires in cytomegalovirus infection. The study, taken as a whole, reports: Summed public TCR beta family frequency identified CMV carriers bearing the relevant HLA. The ex vivo response showed dominance by HLA-C-restricted CMV-specific TCR beta clonotypes.

The CDR3 is made up of 15 amino acids. In germline, CDR1 is SNHLY, CDR2 FYNNEI. With 2 bases removed from V and 1 base from J, the gap between germline ends came to 9 bases. This clonotype was counted at least ten times. As yet, its antigen is unknown. TCRdb reprocessed the reads with MiXCR, giving one entry per CDR3 protein. The sample lists tens of thousands of distinct CDR3 sequences; roughly 3.7% were seen once. V is TRBV2 and J is TRBJ1-5; D is undetermined. Sequenced sample: PBMCs. This sequence was found in a human donor in good health (CMV status not recorded). Some clones in this sample may be carry-over from other donors' samples. The CDR3 bases are TGTGCCAGCAGTGAATCGGCGATAAGCAATCAGCCCCAGCATTTT. As protein: CASSESAISNQPQHF.